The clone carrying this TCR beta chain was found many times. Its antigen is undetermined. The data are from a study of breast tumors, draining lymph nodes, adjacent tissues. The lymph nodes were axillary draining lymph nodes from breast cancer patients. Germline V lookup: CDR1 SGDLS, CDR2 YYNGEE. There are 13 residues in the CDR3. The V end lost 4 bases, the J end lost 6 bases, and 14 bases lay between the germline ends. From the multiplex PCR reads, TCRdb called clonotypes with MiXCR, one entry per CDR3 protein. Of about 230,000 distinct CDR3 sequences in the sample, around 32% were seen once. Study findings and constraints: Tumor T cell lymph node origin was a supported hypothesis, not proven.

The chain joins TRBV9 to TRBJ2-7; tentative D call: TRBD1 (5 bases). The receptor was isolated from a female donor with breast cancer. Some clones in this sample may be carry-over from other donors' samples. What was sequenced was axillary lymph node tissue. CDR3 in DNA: TGTGCCAGCAGCCCCGAGCCAGGGTCCGAGCAGTACTTC. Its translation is CASSPEPGSEQYF.